This note documents a single T cell receptor (beta chain) sequence. Its antigen is not known. In the PCR, 60 Vbeta and 13 Jbeta primers were used. TCRdb keeps only in-frame clones here, not all; method: immunoSEQ multiplex PCR. The sample lists over 150,000 clones; almost 80% were seen once. The sample is drawn from a study of cytomegalovirus exposure and HLA in healthy donors. Study results and caveats: Relative to the approximately 670-donor mean, N-insertions were reportedly fewer in an Asian-associated ancestry cluster in a later analysis.

Trimming cost V 4 bases and J 0 bases, with 19 bases left between them. This CDR3 has 18 residues. Germline CDR1 MNHNS, CDR2 SASEGT. The sample comprised PBMCs. The TCR was taken from a woman in her 50s in good health and CMV-seronegative. V gene TRBV6-1 combines with J gene TRBJ1-3; perhaps TRBD1 as D (5 bases). The CDR3 loop is CASSVGWGRPISGNTIYF. The DNA of the CDR3 is TGTGCCAGCAGTGTCGGATGGGGCAGACCAATCTCTGGAAACACCATATATTTT.